This is a list of T cell receptor beta chains from one sample in a study of T-cell reconstitution after alpha-beta-depleted transplantation in children. A single record per CDR3 protein comes from TCRdb applying MiXCR to the PCR reads. The data hold approximately 30,000 distinct CDR3 sequences, with around 7% observed a single time. This specimen was peripheral blood, taken 60 days after TCRalphabeta/CD19-depleted stem cell transplant. The receptors shown here come from a child in the first two years of life who had a stem cell transplant for acute myeloid leukemia, so the T cells may come from the graft donor. Each CDR3 is given with its conserved first and last residue. The D gene is left open where the match is weak. Each size is how often the clone was seen (once, few, many) or a class if it is expanded.

v_call	clone_size	j_call	d_call	cdr3_aa	cdr3_nt
TRBV3-1	many	TRBJ2-7	TRBD1	CASSGQGSYEQYF	TGTGCCAGCAGCGGACAGGGTTCCTACGAGCAGTACTTC
TRBV29-1	many	TRBJ2-7	.	CSVVGGEQYF	TGCAGCGTTGTAGGTGGAGAGCAGTACTTC
TRBV5-1	many	TRBJ2-7	.	CASSLKGPRLTPYEQYF	TGCGCCAGCAGCTTGAAAGGACCGAGGCTTACTCCCTACGAGCAGTACTTC
TRBV7-3	many	TRBJ2-3	.	CASSLVGQGPTGDTQYF	TGTGCCAGCAGCTTAGTTGGGCAGGGGCCGACGGGAGATACGCAGTATTTT
TRBV20-1	many	TRBJ2-7	.	CSARGPGRPSSYEQYF	TGCAGTGCTAGAGGTCCGGGGCGACCGAGCTCCTACGAGCAGTACTTC
TRBV7-7	many	TRBJ2-7	.	CASSGRTYEQYF	TGTGCCAGCAGCGGACGGACCTACGAGCAGTACTTC
TRBV7-2	many	TRBJ2-3	.	CASSFKDTQYF	TGTGCCAGCAGCTTCAAAGATACGCAGTATTTT
TRBV29-1	many	TRBJ2-1	.	CSVEGPYNEQFF	TGCAGCGTTGAGGGGCCCTACAATGAGCAGTTCTTC
TRBV27	many	TRBJ2-7	TRBD1	CASSLLRSQGDEQYF	TGTGCCAGCAGCCTACTCCGATCACAGGGGGACGAGCAGTACTTC
TRBV28	many	TRBJ2-3	.	CASSLLGLTDTQYF	TGTGCCAGCAGTTTATTGGGCCTGACAGATACGCAGTATTTT